A selection of T cell receptor beta chains follows, all from one sample in a study of response to subunit inactivated influenza vaccine. TCRdb recomputed calls from the RT-PCR reads with MiXCR, one row per CDR3 protein. This sample has 800,000 or so distinct CDR3 sequences, with approximately 21% found just once. This material consisted of PBMCs from blood, taken roughly 5 days after vaccination. The source is a man aged 50-60 years who received an inactivated influenza vaccine. CDR3s include the opening cysteine and the closing phenylalanine or tryptophan. D genes are given only for firm matches. Rows give clone size only sometimes, using once, few, many, or a class for an expanded clone.

TGTGCCAGCTCACCACCGCGTCCGGCCTACGAGCAGTACTTC CASSPPRPAYEQYF TRBV18 - - TRBJ2-7
TGTGCCAGCAGTTACTCTGGGGGGGGTAACACTGAAGCTTTCTTT CASSYSGGGNTEAFF TRBV6-2/TRBV6-3 - many TRBJ1-1
TGTGCCAGCAGCCTAACTAGCGGGCCCTCCTACGAGCAGTACTTC CASSLTSGPSYEQYF TRBV6-1 TRBD2 - TRBJ2-7
TGTGCCAGCACCTCCCCTGGGCGAGGCTACACCTTC CASTSPGRGYTF TRBV27 - - TRBJ1-2
TGTGCCAGCAGCTTAGGGGGAACGGAATGGTCCGGGGAGCTGTTTTTT CASSLGGTEWSGELFF TRBV7-9 - few TRBJ2-2
TGCGCCAGCAGCCAAGAGGACTACAGGGATAATGAAAAACTGTTTTTT CASSQEDYRDNEKLFF TRBV4-3 - - TRBJ1-4
TGTGCCAGCAGTGGTCAGGGCTACTACGAGCAGTACTTC CASSGQGYYEQYF TRBV2 - few TRBJ2-7
TGCAGTGCTAGTGGCAGGGGAAAGGATGGCTACACCTTC CSASGRGKDGYTF TRBV20-1 - - TRBJ1-2
TGTGCCAGCAGCTTAGGCACCCTAGCGGTAGGCACAGATACGCAGTATTTT CASSLGTLAVGTDTQYF TRBV7-9 TRBD2 - TRBJ2-3
TGTGCCAGCAGTCGCTGGACTCTGGCTGGGGCCAACGTCCTGACTTTC CASSRWTLAGANVLTF TRBV6-1 - - TRBJ2-6
TGCAGTGCTCCGGGACTAGCGGGGGGACTCACAGATACGCAGTATTTT CSAPGLAGGLTDTQYF TRBV20-1 TRBD2 - TRBJ2-3
TGCGCCAGCAGCTACCAACAAGAAGGCTACACCTTC CASSYQQEGYTF TRBV5-1 - - TRBJ1-2
TGTGCCAGTACAGGGGTTGGAGAGACCCAGTACTTC CASTGVGETQYF TRBV2 TRBD1 - TRBJ2-5
TGTGCCAGCAGCACGGGAGGGGGGCGCCCAGATACGCAGTATTTT CASSTGGGRPDTQYF TRBV5-6 TRBD2 few TRBJ2-3
TGTGCCAGCAGCCCCCAAGCCGCCGCCTACTACGAGCAGTACTTC CASSPQAAAYYEQYF TRBV7-3 - - TRBJ2-7